This record looks at one TCR beta chain sequence and its context. This sample is part of a study of blood T cell repertoires in COVID-19. V shed 7 bases and J 3 bases; nucleotides not matched to a gene: 7. The CDR3 has 13 amino acids. Germline values: CDR1 SQVTM, CDR2 ANQGSEA. This table comes from immunoSEQ multiplex PCR, and its TCRdb copy is limited to in-frame clones, with some not included. This repertoire shows about 200,000 clones, about 82% found once; its top ten account for 5.6%. The sequence was obtained from a man aged 40-49 years with acute COVID-19. This chain connects TRBV29-1 to TRBJ1-2; TRBD1 aligns across 8 bases. Sequenced sample: PBMCs or T cells enriched from blood (not recorded which). The CDR3: CSAGTGDDYGYTF. In nucleotides, the CDR3 is TGCAGCGCGGGGACAGGAGACGACTATGGCTACACCTTC.